These 20 T cell receptor beta chains originate from one sample sequenced in a study of T-cell reconstitution after alpha-beta-depleted transplantation in children. It was with unique molecular identifiers that the TCRbeta library was prepared. TCRdb analysed the PCR reads with MiXCR anew, one entry per CDR3 protein. The sample records about 500,000 distinct CDR3 sequences, 32% being singletons. Material: PBMCs from the stem cell graft donor, obtained from the stem cell graft. These receptors were collected from a human donor who donated a stem cell graft to a child with aplastic anemia.

J is TRBJ1-5 and V is TRBV7-2; D is possibly TRBD1 (5 bases). Trimming took off 5 bases at V and 0 bases at J, with 14 bases between the two ends. CDR1 and CDR2 (germline): SGHTA, FQGNSA. This CDR3 comprises 16 residues. The CDR3 DNA reads TGTGCCAGCAGCGCCACAGGAGGTCTTAGCAATCAGCCCCAGCATTTT. Protein: CASSATGGLSNQPQHF.

This chain links TRBV11-2 with TRBJ2-3; no reliable D call. The germline gives CDR1 SGHAT, CDR2 FQNNGV. V was trimmed by 4 bases and J by 4 bases, leaving 9 bases between them. This CDR3 is 13 amino acids long. The CDR3: CASSSSRPDTQYF. CDR3 nucleotides: TGTGCCAGCAGCTCTTCTAGACCAGATACGCAGTATTTT.

This clonotype has just a few counts. The chain combines TRBV5-1 with TRBJ1-3, with D uncertain. This CDR3 contains 14 residues. Deletions cut 4 bases from V and 1 base from J, with 9 bases between. Germline V gene lookup returns CDR1 SGHRS and CDR2 YFSETQ. The CDR3 coding sequence is TGCGCCAGCAGCCCGTCTATATCTGGAAACACCATATATTTT. Amino acids: CASSPSISGNTIYF.

This chain uses TRBV10-3 with TRBJ2-3; D unclear. The length of the CDR3 is 14 residues. The germline CDR1 and CDR2 sequences are ENHRY and SYGVKD. The V and J ends lost 4 bases and 6 bases respectively, with 14 bases between them. For the CDR3, the DNA is TGTGCCATCAGTGTGGAAGGACCCAGGGATACGCAGTATTTT. It is translated as CAISVEGPRDTQYF.

This chain links TRBV7-2 with TRBJ2-1; 13 bases match TRBD2. Looked up from germline, CDR1 is SGHTA and CDR2 is FQGNSA. V was pared by 5 bases and J by 7 bases, with 11 bases of the junction left unmatched. The CDR3 has 17 amino acids. The CDR3 loop reads CASSLNLRTSGSNEQFF. The CDR3 DNA is TGTGCCAGCAGCCTCAACCTTCGGACTAGCGGGAGTAATGAGCAGTTCTTC.

The chain uses TRBV13 and TRBJ2-7; 10 positions match TRBD2. The CDR3 is 20 amino acids. With 1 base clipped from V and 2 bases from J, the junction kept 17 bases outside the gene matches. CDR1 and CDR2 (germline): PRHDT, FYEKMQ (reference sequence). CDR3 coding DNA: TGTGCCAGCAGCTTAGTTCGCCCGGGACTAGCGCCCAAAACTCCCTACGAGCAGTACTTC. Amino acids: CASSLVRPGLAPKTPYEQYF.

This rearrangement joins TRBV4-3 to TRBJ2-1, with a possible D match to TRBD2 (5 bases). The CDR3 extends over 16 amino acids. Trimming took 3 bases from V and 4 from J, leaving 16 bases between them. Germline CDR1 is LGHNA and CDR2 is YSLEER. The CDR3 DNA is TGCGCCAGCAGCCACGCTAAGCGGAGCTCATACAATGAGCAGTTCTTC. Translation: CASSHAKRSSYNEQFF.

This rearrangement joins TRBV19 to TRBJ1-1, with D possibly being TRBD1 (6 bases). Germline V gene sequence: CDR1 LNHDA, CDR2 SQIVND (reference sequence). The ends were cut back, 7 bases at V and 0 bases at J, with 15 bases in the middle. The length of the CDR3 is 15 residues. CDR3: CASILGGHMNTEAFF. The DNA of the CDR3 is TGTGCCAGTATCCTTGGGGGACATATGAACACTGAAGCTTTCTTT.

The rearrangement uses TRBV29-1 and TRBJ1-2, with 10 bases identical to TRBD1. Germline V lookup: CDR1 SQVTM, CDR2 ANQGSEA. The CDR3 loop spans 12 amino acids. V was clipped by 7 bases and J by 6 bases; unmatched bases: 5. The CDR3 region has the DNA TGCAGCGGGACAGGGGGGAGGGATGGCTACACCTTC. Translating it yields CSGTGGRDGYTF.

The chain is built from TRBV18 and TRBJ1-2, with TRBD1 matching over 7 bases. V lost 4 bases, J lost 3 bases, and 14 bases stayed unmatched. Germline CDR1 is KGHSH and CDR2 is LQKENI. The CDR3 covers 17 residues. CDR3 DNA sequence: TGTGCCAGCTCACGAATTCACCACAGGGGTGCGGACTATGGCTACACCTTC. Residues: CASSRIHHRGADYGYTF.

The table lists this clonotype with a few counts. The chain is built from TRBV4-3 and TRBJ2-3; 8 bases align to TRBD2. Germline V CDR1 and CDR2: LGHNA, YSLEER. This CDR3 has 14 amino acids. V gave up 4 bases and J gave up 7 bases; unmatched junction bases: 7. CDR3 sequence: CASSLREGRNTQYF. CDR3 DNA: TGCGCCAGCAGCCTCCGGGAGGGCCGAAATACGCAGTATTTT.

This clonotype has at least ten counts. For the CDR3, the DNA is TGTGCCAGCAGTTACTCTCCGGAGGGAAACACCATATATTTT. Protein: CASSYSPEGNTIYF. The chain joins TRBV6-2 or TRBV6-3 to TRBJ1-3; D remains ambiguous. The CDR3 sequence is 14 residues long. The germline V gene encodes CDR1 MNHEY and CDR2 SVGEGT. Trimming pared 0 bases from V and 4 bases from J, leaving 7 bases between.

In its sample, this clonotype was seen a few times. The gene calls are TRBV9 and TRBJ2-1; 9 bases agree with TRBD1. J gave up 9 bases and V 2 bases, and 12 bases lay outside the gene matches. The CDR3 totals 16 residues. Per the germline V gene, CDR1 is SGDLS and CDR2 is YYNGEE. DNA for the CDR3: TGTGCCAGCAGCGTCCTGGACAGGGGACCAGCGGTTGAGCAGTTCTTC. Amino acid sequence: CASSVLDRGPAVEQFF.

This clonotype showed up just a few times. The V call is TRBV9, the J call TRBJ2-1; TRBD2 matches at 10 bases. CDR3 size: 18 residues. The germline V gene encodes CDR1 SGDLS and CDR2 YYNGEE. The trim removed 0 bases at V and 0 bases at J, leaving 6 bases unmatched. CDR3 protein: CASSVGLAGVSSYNEQFF. CDR3 nucleotide sequence: TGTGCCAGCAGCGTAGGTCTAGCGGGAGTCAGCTCCTACAATGAGCAGTTCTTC.

V gene TRBV5-4 combines with J gene TRBJ2-3; D perhaps matches TRBD1 (6 bases). This CDR3 region has 14 residues. The ends were cut back, 4 bases at V and 0 bases at J, with 9 bases in the middle. Germline V lookup: CDR1 SGHNT, CDR2 YYREEE (reference sequence). The CDR3 region has the DNA TGTGCCAGCAGCCGGACAGATAGCACAGATACGCAGTATTTT. Translation: CASSRTDSTDTQYF.

The chain employs TRBV7-9 and TRBJ1-2; weak D call: TRBD1 (6 bases). Germline values: CDR1 SEHNR, CDR2 FQNEAQ (reference sequence). The CDR3 runs to 17 residues. Trimming removed 3 bases at V and 8 bases at J, with 25 bases between. In DNA, the CDR3 is TGTGCCAGCAGCTTCAAGGGGGATGCAGGGCCCTTCGGGGGCTACACCTTC. Translated: CASSFKGDAGPFGGYTF.

This clonotype was observed at least ten times. The chain combines TRBV9 with TRBJ2-1; 12 positions match TRBD2. J gave up 3 bases and V 4 bases, and 2 bases lay outside the gene matches. Germline CDR1 and CDR2: SGDLS and YYNGEE. CDR3 size: 15 residues. The CDR3 sequence is CASSKGLAGYNEQFF. The DNA for the CDR3 is TGTGCCAGCAGCAAGGGACTAGCGGGCTACAATGAGCAGTTCTTC. The full variable domain, rest sourced from reference TRBV9 and TRBJ2-1, is DSGVTQTPKHLITATGQRVTLRCSPRSGDLSVYWYQQSLDQGLQFLIQYYNGEERAKGNILERFSAQQFPDLHSELNLSSLELGDSALYFCASSKGLAGYNEQFFGPGTRLTVL.

The rearrangement joins TRBV18 to TRBJ2-7; D may be TRBD1 (5 bases). V was pared by 2 bases and J by 3 bases, with 11 bases between. The CDR3 is made up of 14 amino acids. CDR1 is KGHSH and CDR2 is LQKENI in the germline V gene. This CDR3 reads CASSPATQGYEQYF. The DNA of the CDR3 is TGTGCCAGCTCACCAGCGACGCAGGGCTACGAGCAGTACTTC.

This clonotype has more than one count but fewer than ten. Here the CDR3 DNA reads TGTGCCACCAGCAGAGGTCAGGGTTTGTACGGTCAGCCCCAGCATTTT. Translating gives CATSRGQGLYGQPQHF. The chain recombines TRBV15 with TRBJ1-5; D is perhaps TRBD1 (5 bases). There are 16 residues in the CDR3. Trimming removed 1 base from V and 6 bases from J, with 16 bases in between. Germline V gene sequence: CDR1 LNHNV, CDR2 YYDKDF (reference sequence).

V is TRBV20-1 and J is TRBJ1-5, with TRBD1 matching 11 bases. CDR3 size: 16 residues. Losses at the gene ends were 5 bases for V and 0 bases for J; bases not matched to a gene: 6. CDR1 is DFQATT, CDR2 SNEGSKA, per germline (reference sequence). CDR3 bases: TGCAGTGCTGCAGGACAGGGGGCGTCTAGCAATCAGCCCCAGCATTTT. The encoded protein is CSAAGQGASSNQPQHF.